Shown below are 10 T cell receptor beta chains from a single sample sequenced in a study of T cells in Graves' hyperthyroidism and ophthalmopathy (dated by TCRdb to about 2019). Library preparation employed multiplex PCR. The sample was run on an Illumina HiSeq 2000. The TCR beta CDR3 regions were amplified from the RNA transcripts. The TCR CDR3 was subjected to a first round of RT-PCR using the HTBI primer set and the Qiagen OneStep RT-PCR kit. Using fastp trimming at Q25 and MiXCR clonotype assembly, TCRdb reanalyzed the public sequencing data and kept in-frame beta chains. Rows with a matching CDR3 protein are joined into one entry that keeps the most common DNA and genes. A total of about 400,000 distinct CDR3 sequences appear in this sample, about 15% of them only once. Approximately 32% of the sample rests with the top ten. The sequenced sample consisted of blood. Receptors were obtained from a woman under 40 with Graves' hyperthyroidism.

V usage is TRBV5-1 and J usage is TRBJ2-3, with 10 bases aligning to TRBD2. The germline CDR1 and CDR2 sequences are SGHRS and YFSETQ. The CDR3 covers 16 residues. V was pared by 1 base and J by 5 bases, with 7 bases of the junction left unmatched. CDR3 nucleotides: TGCGCCAGCAGCTTGTCTAGCGGGAGCTCGGGAGATACGCAGTATTTT. Protein: CASSLSSGSSGDTQYF. The whole variable domain, remainder taken from reference TRBV5-1 and TRBJ2-3, is KAGVTQTPRYLIKTRGQQVTLSCSPISGHRSVSWYQQTPGQGLQFLFEYFSETQRNKGNFPGRFSGRQFSNSRSEMNVSTLELGDSALYLCASSLSSGSSGDTQYFGPGTRLTVL.

Concerning this clonotype itself: A much larger clone lies a single base off, so this may be a read error. Because the CDR3 is missing its conserved closing phenylalanine or tryptophan, this is likely a read error. The chain links TRBV30 to TRBJ2-7, with 12 bases identical to TRBD2. The J segment lost 6 bases and the V segment lost 5 bases, leaving 8 bases of the junction unmatched. The CDR3 is made up of 14 amino acids. Germline values: CDR1 GTSNPN, CDR2 SVGIG (reference sequence). This CDR3 reads CAWATSGRRGEQYL. CDR3 in DNA: TGTGCCTGGGCCACTAGCGGGAGGAGGGGCGAGCAGTACCTC.

The chain links TRBV30 to TRBJ1-5, with D possibly being TRBD1 (5 bases). The V end was cut by 5 bases, the J end by 10 bases, with 18 bases between. This CDR3 is built from 13 residues. Germline V gene data show CDR1 as GTSNPN and CDR2 as SVGIG (reference sequence). The CDR3: CAWQPQGPVPQHF. As DNA, the CDR3 is TGTGCCTGGCAGCCTCAGGGCCCCGTTCCCCAGCATTTT.

This clonotype has a count of ten or more. The rearrangement uses TRBV24-1 and TRBJ2-3; 7 nucleotides match TRBD1. CDR3 length: 14 residues. Germline V gene lookup returns CDR1 KGHDR and CDR2 SFDVKD. Losses at the gene ends were 7 bases for V and 0 bases for J; bases not matched to a gene: 3. Here the CDR3 reads CATSPGQSTDTQYF. In nucleotides, the CDR3 is TGTGCCACCAGCCCGGGACAGAGCACAGATACGCAGTATTTT.

There are many counts of this clonotype. The chain carries TRBV28 and TRBJ2-7; 13 bases fit TRBD2. J gave up 2 bases and V 6 bases, and 16 bases lay outside the gene matches. Germline V lookup: CDR1 MDHEN, CDR2 SYDVKM. CDR3 size: 19 residues. CDR3 nucleotide sequence: TGTGCCAGCAGACCAAGTACTAGCGGGAGGGCTCGGAACGCCTACGAGCAGTACTTC. This codes for CASRPSTSGRARNAYEQYF.

In DNA, the CDR3 is TGTGCCAGCAGCTTAAAACAGGGGGCAATAAACATTCAGTACTTC. Translated: CASSLKQGAINIQYF. The genes are TRBV11-1 and TRBJ2-4, with TRBD1 matching over 9 bases. The V segment lost 2 bases and the J segment 6 bases; nucleotides outside the gene matches: 5. The CDR3 extends over 15 amino acids. CDR1 is SGHAT, CDR2 FQDESV, per germline (reference sequence).

This clonotype was counted a few times. This chain uses TRBV5-1 with TRBJ1-1; the match to TRBD1 covers 9 bases. The CDR3 loop spans 14 amino acids. Trimming took 1 base from V and 5 from J; bases not matched to a gene: 3. From germline, CDR1 is SGHRS and CDR2 YFSETQ. In DNA form, the CDR3 reads TGCGCCAGCAGCTTGACAGGGGGCGAAACTGAAGCTTTCTTT. Translated, it gives CASSLTGGETEAFF.

The chain carries TRBV10-3 and TRBJ1-2; TRBD1 agrees at 7 bases. V trimming: 0 bases; J trimming: 2 bases; junction bases outside the gene matches: 9. The germline CDR1 and CDR2 sequences are ENHRY and SYGVKD. The CDR3 runs to 17 residues. CDR3: CAISESFPGQHNYGYTF. For the CDR3, the DNA is TGTGCCATCAGTGAGTCTTTTCCGGGACAGCACAACTATGGCTACACCTTC.

In its sample, this clonotype was seen a few times. The chain is built from TRBV7-3 and TRBJ2-1; 9 positions match TRBD1. This CDR3 region has 15 residues. After removal of 2 bases from V and 6 bases from J, the junction contained 5 bases not matched to a gene. Germline CDR1 is SGHTA and CDR2 is FQGTGA. The CDR3 loop is CASSLGTGTSNEQFF. CDR3 DNA: TGTGCCAGCAGCTTAGGGACAGGGACTTCCAATGAGCAGTTCTTC.

Many counts were recorded for this clonotype. The rearrangement uses TRBV6-1 and TRBJ2-3, with 7 bases lining up with TRBD2. CDR1 and CDR2 (germline): MNHNS, SASEGT. The CDR3 loop spans 17 amino acids. Trimming cost V 2 bases and J 2 bases; bases outside gene matches: 10. The CDR3: CASSEYHGGGFTDTQYF. In DNA form, the CDR3 reads TGTGCCAGCAGTGAATACCACGGGGGAGGGTTCACAGATACGCAGTATTTT.